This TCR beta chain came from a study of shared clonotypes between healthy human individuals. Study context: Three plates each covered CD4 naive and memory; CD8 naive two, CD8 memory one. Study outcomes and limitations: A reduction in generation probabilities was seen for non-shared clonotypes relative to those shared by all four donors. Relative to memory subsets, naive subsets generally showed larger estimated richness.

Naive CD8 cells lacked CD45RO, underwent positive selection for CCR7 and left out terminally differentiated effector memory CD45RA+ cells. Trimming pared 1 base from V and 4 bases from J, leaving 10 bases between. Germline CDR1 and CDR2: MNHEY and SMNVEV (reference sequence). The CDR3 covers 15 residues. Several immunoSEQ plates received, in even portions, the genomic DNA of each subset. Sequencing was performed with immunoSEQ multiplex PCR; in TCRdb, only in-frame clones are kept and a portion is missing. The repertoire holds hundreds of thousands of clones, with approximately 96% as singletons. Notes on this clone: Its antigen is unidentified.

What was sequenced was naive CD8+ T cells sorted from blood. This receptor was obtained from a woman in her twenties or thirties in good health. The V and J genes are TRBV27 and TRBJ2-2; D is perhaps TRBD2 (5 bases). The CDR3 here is CASSLLLAGTGELFF. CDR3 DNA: TGTGCCAGCAGTTTATTGTTGGCGGGCACCGGGGAGCTGTTTTTT.